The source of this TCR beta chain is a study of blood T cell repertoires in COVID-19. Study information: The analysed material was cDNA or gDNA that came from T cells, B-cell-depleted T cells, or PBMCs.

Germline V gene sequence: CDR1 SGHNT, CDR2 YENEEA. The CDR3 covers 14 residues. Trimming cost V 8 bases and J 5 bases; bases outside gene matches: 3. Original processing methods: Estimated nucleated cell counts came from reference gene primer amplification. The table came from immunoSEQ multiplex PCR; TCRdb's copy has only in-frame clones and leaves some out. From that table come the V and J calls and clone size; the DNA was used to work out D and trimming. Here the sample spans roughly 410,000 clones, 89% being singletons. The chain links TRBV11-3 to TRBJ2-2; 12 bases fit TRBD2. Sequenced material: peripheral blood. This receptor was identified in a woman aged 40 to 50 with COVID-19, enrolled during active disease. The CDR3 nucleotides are TGTGCCAGCGGGGGGACTAGCGGGACCGGGGAGCTGTTTTTT. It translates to CASGGTSGTGELFF.